Ten or more counts support the clone carrying this T cell receptor (beta chain). The target antigen is unknown. The data stem from a study of spatial heterogeneity in lung cancer. V was pared by 1 base and J by 4 bases, with 14 bases of the junction left unmatched. The CDR3 runs 18 residues. The germline gives CDR1 SGHDT, CDR2 YYEEEE. MiXCR was run by TCRdb on the 5' RACE reads, yielding one entry per CDR3 protein. In the table there are about 8,100 distinct CDR3 sequences, 9.5% to 15% of which are singletons. As to time point: sample taken at primary tumor resection. Whole RNA, isolated from tumor, nontumor lung or frozen PBMC, was sequenced without prior sorting. Study results and caveats: Expanded TCRs that were ubiquitous or regional had counts tracking ubiquitous and regional nonsynonymous mutations, respectively. For expanded intratumoral alpha and beta TCRs, counts tracked tumor mutation counts.

Sequencing was performed on lung tumor tissue, taken at surgery. V usage is TRBV5-6 and J usage is TRBJ2-3; TRBD2 agrees at 8 bases. The receptor was derived from a male donor with early-stage non-small cell lung cancer. CDR3 amino acids: CASSLISGGEGLADTQYF. The CDR3 coding sequence is TGTGCCAGCAGCTTGATTTCTGGCGGCGAGGGACTAGCAGATACGCAGTATTTT.